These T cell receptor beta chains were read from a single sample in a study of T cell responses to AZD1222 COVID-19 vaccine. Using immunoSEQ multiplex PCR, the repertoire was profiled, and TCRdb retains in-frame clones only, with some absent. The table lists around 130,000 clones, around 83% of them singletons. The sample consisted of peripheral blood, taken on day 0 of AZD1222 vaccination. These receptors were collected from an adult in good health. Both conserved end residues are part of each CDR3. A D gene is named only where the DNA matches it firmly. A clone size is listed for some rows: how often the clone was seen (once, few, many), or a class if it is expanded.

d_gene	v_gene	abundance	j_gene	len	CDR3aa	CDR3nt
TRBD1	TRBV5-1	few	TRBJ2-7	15	CASSFNRGSSYEQYF	TGCGCCAGCAGCTTCAACAGGGGGAGCTCCTACGAGCAGTACTTC
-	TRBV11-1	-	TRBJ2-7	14	CASSLGEGAYEQYF	TGTGCCAGCAGCTTAGGAGAGGGTGCCTACGAGCAGTACTTC
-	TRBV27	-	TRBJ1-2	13	CASSVLGLSSYTF	TGTGCCAGCAGTGTCCTGGGGTTAAGTAGCTACACCTTC
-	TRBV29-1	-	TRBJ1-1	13	CSVEDQAGPEAFF	TGCAGCGTTGAAGATCAGGCAGGTCCTGAAGCTTTCTTT
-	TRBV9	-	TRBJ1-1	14	CASSVGRSDTEAFF	TGTGCCAGCAGCGTAGGTCGATCGGACACTGAAGCTTTCTTT
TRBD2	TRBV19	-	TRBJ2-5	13	CASSPTSSETQYF	TGTGCCAGTAGTCCGACTAGCTCGGAGACCCAGTACTTC
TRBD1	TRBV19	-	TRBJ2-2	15	CASSIEGQGSGELFF	TGTGCCAGTAGTATAGAAGGACAGGGGTCCGGGGAGCTGTTTTTT
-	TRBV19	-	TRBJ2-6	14	CASSTGTGANVLTF	TGTGCCAGTAGCACAGGGACTGGGGCCAACGTCCTGACTTTC
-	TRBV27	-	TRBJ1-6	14	CASSLGSGRTPLHF	TGTGCCAGCAGTTTAGGTTCAGGGAGGACACCCCTCCACTTT
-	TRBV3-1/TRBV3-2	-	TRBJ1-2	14	CASSQRGNDYGYTF	TGTGCCAGCAGCCAAAGGGGAAATGACTATGGCTACACCTTC
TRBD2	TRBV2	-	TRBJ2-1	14	CASKRREGYNEQFF	TGTGCCAGCAAGCGGCGGGAGGGCTACAATGAGCAGTTCTTC
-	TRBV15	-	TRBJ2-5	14	CATSRDRSLETQYF	TGTGCCACCAGCAGAGATCGGTCCCTAGAGACCCAGTACTTC
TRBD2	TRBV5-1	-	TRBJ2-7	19	CASSGGTSGRAYRSYEQYF	TGCGCCAGCAGCGGAGGGACTAGCGGGAGGGCCTATCGTTCGTACGAGCAGTACTTC
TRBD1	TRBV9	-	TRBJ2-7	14	CASSATGGGYEQYF	TGTGCCAGCAGCGCGACAGGGGGCGGATACGAGCAGTACTTC
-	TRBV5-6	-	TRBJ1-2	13	CASSYPGNYGYTF	TGTGCCAGCAGCTATCCAGGGAACTATGGCTACACCTTC
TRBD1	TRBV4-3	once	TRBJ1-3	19	CASSQDSNPGGMTGNTIYF	TGCGCCAGCAGCCAAGATTCTAACCCAGGGGGTATGACTGGAAACACCATATATTTT
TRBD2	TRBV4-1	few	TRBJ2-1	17	CASSQLLRAGLENEQFF	TGCGCCAGCAGCCAATTGCTCCGTGCAGGACTAGAGAATGAGCAGTTCTTC
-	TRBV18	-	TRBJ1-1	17	CASSPPNRQVRGTEAFF	TGTGCCAGCTCACCACCGAACCGACAGGTTAGGGGCACTGAAGCTTTCTTT
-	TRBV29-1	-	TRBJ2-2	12	CSVPKNTGELFF	TGCAGCGTGCCTAAGAACACCGGGGAGCTGTTTTTT
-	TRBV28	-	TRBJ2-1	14	CASSKPSSYNEQFF	TGTGCCAGCAGTAAGCCGAGCTCCTACAATGAGCAGTTCTTC
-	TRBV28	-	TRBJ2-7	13	CASTRDSPPEQYF	TGTGCCAGCACTCGGGACTCCCCACCTGAGCAGTACTTC
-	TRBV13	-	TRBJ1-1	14	CASSLGGRNTEAFF	TGTGCCAGCAGCTTGGGGGGGCGGAACACTGAAGCTTTCTTT
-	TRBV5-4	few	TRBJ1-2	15	CASSLGLADYYGYTF	TGTGCCAGCAGCTTGGGGTTGGCAGACTACTATGGCTACACCTTC
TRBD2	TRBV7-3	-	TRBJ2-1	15	CASSLSSGSFNEQFF	TGTGCCAGCAGCTTAAGTAGCGGGAGTTTCAATGAGCAGTTCTTC
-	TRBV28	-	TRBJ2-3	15	CASSFDSASTDTQYF	TGTGCCAGCAGTTTTGACAGCGCTAGCACAGATACGCAGTATTTT
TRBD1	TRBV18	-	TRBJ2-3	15	CASSPRQGGTDTQYF	TGTGCCAGCTCCCCAAGACAGGGCGGCACAGATACGCAGTATTTT
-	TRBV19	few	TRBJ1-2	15	CASSIGKDTLRGYTF	TGTGCCAGTAGTATTGGAAAGGATACGTTGCGTGGCTACACCTTC
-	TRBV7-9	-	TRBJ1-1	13	CASSRTDPAEAFF	TGTGCCAGCAGCCGGACGGACCCCGCTGAAGCTTTCTTT
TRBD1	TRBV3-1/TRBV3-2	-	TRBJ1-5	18	CASSQLPQTGERVSAQHF	TGTGCCAGCAGCCAATTGCCGCAGACAGGGGAACGTGTATCGGCCCAGCATTTT
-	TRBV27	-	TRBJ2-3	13	CASSPQNTDTQYF	TGTGCCAGCAGTCCGCAAAACACAGATACGCAGTATTTT
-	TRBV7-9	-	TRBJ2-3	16	CASSLDGGAPPDTQYF	TGTGCCAGCAGCTTAGACGGCGGGGCGCCCCCCGATACGCAGTATTTT
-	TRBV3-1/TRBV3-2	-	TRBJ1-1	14	CASSQEGGSAEAFF	TGTGCCAGCAGCCAAGAAGGAGGGTCCGCTGAAGCTTTCTTT
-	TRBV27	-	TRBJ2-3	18	CASSLYRDMKTSTDTQYF	TGTGCCAGCAGTTTATATCGGGACATGAAAACGAGCACAGATACGCAGTATTTT
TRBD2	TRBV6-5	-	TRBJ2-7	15	CASSWTSGTSYEQYF	TGTGCCAGCAGCTGGACTAGCGGGACTTCCTACGAGCAGTACTTC
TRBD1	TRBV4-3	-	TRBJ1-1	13	CASSPTGQGYAFF	TGCGCCAGCAGCCCTACTGGACAGGGATATGCTTTCTTT
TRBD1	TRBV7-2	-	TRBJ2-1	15	CASSVGQGAYNEQFF	TGTGCCAGCAGCGTCGGACAGGGGGCTTACAATGAGCAGTTCTTC
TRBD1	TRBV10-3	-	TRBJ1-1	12	CAISGQGAHAFF	TGTGCCATCAGTGGCCAGGGGGCGCATGCTTTCTTT
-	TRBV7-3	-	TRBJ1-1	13	CASSQGQNTEAFF	TGTGCCAGCAGCCAGGGACAAAACACTGAAGCTTTCTTT
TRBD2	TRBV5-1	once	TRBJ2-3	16	CASSPALGLGTDTQYF	TGCGCCAGCAGCCCGGCCCTAGGACTAGGCACAGATACGCAGTATTTT
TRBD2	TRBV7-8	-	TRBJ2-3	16	CASSTRTSGSTDTQYF	TGTGCCAGCAGCACGAGGACTAGCGGGAGTACAGATACGCAGTATTTT